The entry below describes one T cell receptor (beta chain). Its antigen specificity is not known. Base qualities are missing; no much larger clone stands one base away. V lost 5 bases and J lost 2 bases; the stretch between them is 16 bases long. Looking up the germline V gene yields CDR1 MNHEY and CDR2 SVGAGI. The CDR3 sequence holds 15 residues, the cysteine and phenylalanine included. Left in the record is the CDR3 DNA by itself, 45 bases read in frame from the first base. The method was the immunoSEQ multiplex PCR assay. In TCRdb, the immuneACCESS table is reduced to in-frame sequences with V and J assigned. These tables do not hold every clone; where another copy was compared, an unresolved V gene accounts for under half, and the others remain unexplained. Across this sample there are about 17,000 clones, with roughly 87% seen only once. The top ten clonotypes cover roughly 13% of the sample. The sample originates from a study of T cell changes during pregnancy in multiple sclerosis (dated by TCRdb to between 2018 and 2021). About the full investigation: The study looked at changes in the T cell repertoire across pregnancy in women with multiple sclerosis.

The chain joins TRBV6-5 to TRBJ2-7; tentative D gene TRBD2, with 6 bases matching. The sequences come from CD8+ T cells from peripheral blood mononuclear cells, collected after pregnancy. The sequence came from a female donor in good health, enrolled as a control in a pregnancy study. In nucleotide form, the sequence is TGTGCCAGCAGTCCTGAACCCCGGGGGACCTACGAGCAGTACTTC. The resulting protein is CASSPEPRGTYEQYF.